Sequencing of this T cell receptor (beta chain) was carried out in a study of T-cell memory formation after mild COVID-19. Across the study: TCR clusters largely stayed donor specific.

With constant-segment primers, 5'RACE yielded cDNA libraries of TCR alpha and TCR beta that carried sample barcodes and UMIs. MiXCR, run by TCRdb on the 5' RACE reads, gives a single entry per CDR3 protein. Of 300,000 to 350,000 distinct CDR3 sequences in the sample, roughly 13% were seen once. V lost 4 bases, J lost 1 base, and 14 bases lay in between. This CDR3 contains 15 residues. Germline assignment: CDR1 SGHRS and CDR2 YFSETQ. The sequenced sample was PBMCs or a T cell subset sorted from them (not recorded which). The clonotype originates from a man between 18 and 35 years old who had mild COVID-19 (a few samples of this study predate the infection). Cell type and time point are not known. The chain joins TRBV5-1 to TRBJ2-5, with a tentative D call TRBD2 (6 bases). CDR3 coding DNA: TGCGCCAGCAGCCCTCAGGTTAGCGGCCAAGAGACCCAGTACTTC. Its translation: CASSPQVSGQETQYF.